This T cell receptor beta chain was observed in a study of neurological immune-mediated disorders. The CDR3 loop spans 15 amino acids. Germline CDR1 and CDR2: DFQATT and SNEGSKA (reference sequence). J gave up 3 bases and V 2 bases, and 7 bases lay outside the gene matches. This clonotype occurred many times. TCRdb processed the 5' RACE reads anew with MiXCR; each CDR3 protein has one entry. The sample includes some 21,000 distinct CDR3 sequences, around 14% of them seen just once. The rearrangement joins TRBV20-1 to TRBJ2-7; the match to TRBD1 covers 10 bases. This receptor was identified in a female donor with HTLV-1-associated myelopathy (HAM/TSP). The sequenced material came from PBMCs. The CDR3 here is CSARNTRDRGYEQYF. The CDR3 DNA follows: TGCAGTGCTAGAAATACCCGGGACAGGGGCTACGAGCAGTACTTC.